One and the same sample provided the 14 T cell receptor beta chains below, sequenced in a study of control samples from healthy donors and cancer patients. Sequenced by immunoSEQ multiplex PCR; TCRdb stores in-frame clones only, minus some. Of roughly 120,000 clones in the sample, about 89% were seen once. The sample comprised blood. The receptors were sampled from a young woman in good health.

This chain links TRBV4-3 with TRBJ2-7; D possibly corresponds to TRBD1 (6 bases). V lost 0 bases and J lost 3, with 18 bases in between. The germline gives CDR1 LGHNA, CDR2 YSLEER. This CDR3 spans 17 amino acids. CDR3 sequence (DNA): TGCGCCAGCAGCCAAGATCCCCGATTGGACAGCGTCTACGAGCAGTACTTC. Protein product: CASSQDPRLDSVYEQYF.

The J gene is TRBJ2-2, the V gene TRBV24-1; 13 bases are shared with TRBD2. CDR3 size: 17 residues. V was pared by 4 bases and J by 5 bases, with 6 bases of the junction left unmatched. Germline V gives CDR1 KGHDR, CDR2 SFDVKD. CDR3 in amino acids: CATSDSGLAGVTGELFF. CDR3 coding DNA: TGTGCCACCAGTGACTCCGGACTAGCGGGAGTTACCGGGGAGCTGTTTTTT.

CDR3 coding DNA: TGTGCCAGCAGTCCAAGGGTGGGACGGGCAGATACGCAGTATTTT. Amino acids: CASSPRVGRADTQYF. This rearrangement joins TRBV27 to TRBJ2-3; the D call may be TRBD1 or TRBD2 (5 bases each). The germline gives CDR1 MNHEY, CDR2 SMNVEV (reference sequence). The CDR3 is 15 residues long. Between the trimmed V and J ends, which lost 5 bases and 4 bases, there was a span of 16 bases.

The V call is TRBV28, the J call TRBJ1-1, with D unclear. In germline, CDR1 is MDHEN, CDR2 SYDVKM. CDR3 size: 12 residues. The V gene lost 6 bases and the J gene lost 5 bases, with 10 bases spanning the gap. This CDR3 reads CASSTPRTEAFF. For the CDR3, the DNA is TGTGCCAGCAGCACCCCGCGGACTGAAGCTTTCTTT.

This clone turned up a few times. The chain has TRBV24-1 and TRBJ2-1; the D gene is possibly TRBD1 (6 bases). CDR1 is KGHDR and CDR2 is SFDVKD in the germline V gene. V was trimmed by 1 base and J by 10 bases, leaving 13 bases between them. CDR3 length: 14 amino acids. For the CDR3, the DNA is TGTGCCACCAGTGATTTCACAGGGTTAGGGGAGCAGTTCTTC. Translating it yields CATSDFTGLGEQFF.

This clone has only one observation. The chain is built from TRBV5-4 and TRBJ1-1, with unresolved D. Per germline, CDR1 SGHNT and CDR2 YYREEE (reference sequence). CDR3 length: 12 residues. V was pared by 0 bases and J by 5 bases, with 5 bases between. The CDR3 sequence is CASSLVGTEAFF. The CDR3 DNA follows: TGTGCCAGCAGCTTGGTAGGTACTGAAGCTTTCTTT.

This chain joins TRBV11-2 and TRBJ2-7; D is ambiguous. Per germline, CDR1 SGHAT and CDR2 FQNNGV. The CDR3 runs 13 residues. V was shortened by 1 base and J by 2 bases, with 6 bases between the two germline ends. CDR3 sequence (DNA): TGTGCCAGCAGCTTAGTCATAGCCTACGAGCAGTACTTC. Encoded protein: CASSLVIAYEQYF.

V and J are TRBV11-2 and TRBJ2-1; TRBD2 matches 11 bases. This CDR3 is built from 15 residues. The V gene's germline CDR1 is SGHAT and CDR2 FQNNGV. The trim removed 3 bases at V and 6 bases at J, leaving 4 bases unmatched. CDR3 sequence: CASSFTSGGSNEQFF. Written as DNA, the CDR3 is TGTGCCAGCAGCTTTACTAGCGGGGGTTCCAATGAGCAGTTCTTC.

CDR3 region: CASSLTTGAYNEQFF. The CDR3 nucleotides read TGTGCCAGCAGCTTGACGACAGGGGCCTACAATGAGCAGTTCTTC. This chain uses TRBV7-2 with TRBJ2-1; 8 nucleotides align to TRBD1. Trimming removed 3 bases from V and 2 bases from J; junction bases left unmatched: 3. There are 15 residues in the CDR3. Per the germline V gene, CDR1 is SGHTA and CDR2 is FQGNSA.

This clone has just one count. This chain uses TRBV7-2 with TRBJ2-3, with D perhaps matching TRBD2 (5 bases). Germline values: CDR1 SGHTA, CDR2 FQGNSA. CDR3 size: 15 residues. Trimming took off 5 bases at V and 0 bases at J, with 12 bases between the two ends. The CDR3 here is CASSLDYTSTDTQYF. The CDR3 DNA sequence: TGTGCCAGCAGCCTAGACTACACTAGCACAGATACGCAGTATTTT.

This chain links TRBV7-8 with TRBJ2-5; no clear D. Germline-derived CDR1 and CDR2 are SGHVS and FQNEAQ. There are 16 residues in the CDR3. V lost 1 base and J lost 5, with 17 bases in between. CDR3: CASSLVRLLLRETQYF. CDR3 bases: TGTGCCAGCAGCTTAGTACGACTGCTTTTGAGGGAGACCCAGTACTTC.

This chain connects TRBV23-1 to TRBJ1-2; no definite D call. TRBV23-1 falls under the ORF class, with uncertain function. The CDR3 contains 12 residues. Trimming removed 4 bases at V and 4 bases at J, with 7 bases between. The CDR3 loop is CASSPPGYGYTF. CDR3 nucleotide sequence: TGCGCCAGCAGTCCCCCGGGCTATGGCTACACCTTC.

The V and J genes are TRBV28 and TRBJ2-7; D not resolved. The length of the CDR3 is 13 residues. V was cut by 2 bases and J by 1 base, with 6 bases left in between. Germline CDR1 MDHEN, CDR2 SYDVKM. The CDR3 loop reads CASSLPSSYEQYF. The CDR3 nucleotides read TGTGCCAGCAGTTTACCCTCATCCTACGAGCAGTACTTC.

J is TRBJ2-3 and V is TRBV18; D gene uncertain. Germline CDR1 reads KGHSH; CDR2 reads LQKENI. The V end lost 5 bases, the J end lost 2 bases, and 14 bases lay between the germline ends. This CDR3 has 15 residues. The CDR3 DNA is TGTGCCAGCTCAGCCCCCTGGCGGAACACAGATACGCAGTATTTT. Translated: CASSAPWRNTDTQYF.